This section outlines one T cell receptor (beta chain) sequence together with its context. The data are from a study of T cell changes during pregnancy in multiple sclerosis. The method was immunoSEQ multiplex PCR; TCRdb's version includes in-frame clones alone and lacks a portion of them. The table includes about 62,000 clones, roughly nine tenths detected once. Germline CDR1 is ENHRY and CDR2 is SYGVKD. The germline V and J ends were trimmed by 7 bases and 0 bases, with 10 bases remaining between them. The CDR3 loop spans 13 amino acids. The sequences come from peripheral blood, collected in the first trimester of pregnancy. The chain combines TRBV10-3 with TRBJ2-7; weak D call: TRBD2 (6 bases). This clonotype originated in a female donor with multiple sclerosis, enrolled in a pregnancy study. CDR3 protein: CAIKGGDSYEQYF. The CDR3 DNA reads as TGTGCCATCAAAGGAGGGGACTCCTACGAGCAGTACTTC.